These 19 T cell receptor beta chains were sequenced from one sample in a study of radiation and T cells in renal cell carcinoma. Assay used: immunoSEQ multiplex PCR; TCRdb lists only in-frame clones, some missing. Of approximately 170,000 clones listed, about 85% are singletons. Indicated time point: blood 4 weeks post-SBRT, at nephrectomy. The treatment here: 15 Gy SBRT to primary tumor, nephrectomy 4 weeks later. Sequencing was performed on blood, taken from a patient whose treatment included radiotherapy and nephrectomy. These receptors originate from a woman in her forties or fifties with renal cell carcinoma.

The chain recombines TRBV6-6 with TRBJ2-7; D unclear. V was shortened by 4 bases and J by 2 bases, with 3 bases between the two germline ends. The CDR3 is 11 amino acids. In germline, CDR1 is MNHNY, CDR2 SVGAGI (reference sequence). DNA for the CDR3: TGTGCCAGCAGTTCCGCCTACGAGCAGTACTTC. Translation gives CASSSAYEQYF.

The chain uses TRBV5-8 and TRBJ2-5; tentative D call: TRBD2 (5 bases). Trimming removed 2 bases from V and 1 base from J, with 9 bases in between. Germline V gene sequence: CDR1 SGHTS, CDR2 YDEGEE. The CDR3 is 14 amino acids. The DNA of the CDR3 is TGTGCCAGCAGCTTTGTGGGAGTCCAAGAGACCCAGTACTTC. Amino acids: CASSFVGVQETQYF. Full variable domain (remainder filled in from reference TRBV5-8 and TRBJ2-5): EAGVTQSPTHLIKTRGQQATLRCSPISGHTSVYWYQQALGLGLQFLLWYDEGEERNRGNFPPRFSGRQFPNYSSELNVNALELEDSALYLCASSFVGVQETQYFGPGTRLLVL.

V usage is TRBV7-2 and J usage is TRBJ1-2; D gene uncertain. V was clipped by 5 bases and J by 6 bases, with 13 bases between them. The germline V gene encodes CDR1 SGHTA and CDR2 FQGNSA. The CDR3 totals 13 residues. DNA of the CDR3: TGTGCCAGCAGCCTGGCGGGCGCCGATGGCTACACCTTC. Residues: CASSLAGADGYTF.

CDR3 sequence reads: CASSLDRGLGDTQYF. As DNA, the CDR3 is TGTGCCAGCAGCTTGGACAGGGGGCTGGGAGATACGCAGTATTTT. The chain is built from TRBV7-2 and TRBJ2-3; 11 positions agree with TRBD1. Germline-derived CDR1 and CDR2 are SGHTA and FQGNSA. Trimming took 3 bases from V and 5 from J; bases not matched to a gene: 4. The CDR3 consists of 15 residues.

The chain has TRBV9 and TRBJ2-6, with D unclear. This CDR3 spans 16 amino acids. The V gene lost 6 bases and the J gene lost 5 bases, with 18 bases spanning the gap. In germline, CDR1 is SGDLS, CDR2 YYNGEE. The CDR3, as DNA: TGTGCCAGCACGTTCCTCAAACAAAGTCGGGCCAACGTCCTGACTTTC. Translation: CASTFLKQSRANVLTF.

J is TRBJ2-5 and V is TRBV19; 8 bases align to TRBD2. The trim removed 5 bases at V and 2 bases at J, leaving 4 bases unmatched. The CDR3 consists of 14 residues. Germline CDR1 reads LNHDA; CDR2 reads SQIVND (reference sequence). The CDR3 DNA follows: TGTGCCAGTAGTCCAGCGGGGGTGCAAGAGACCCAGTACTTC. It encodes CASSPAGVQETQYF.

V gene TRBV5-1 combines with J gene TRBJ2-7, with D possibly being TRBD1 (6 bases). Germline lookup yields CDR1 SGHRS and CDR2 YFSETQ. The CDR3 is made up of 14 amino acids. V shed 2 bases and J shed 5 bases, with 14 bases lying between them. CDR3 loop: CASSFGQQFNEQYF. CDR3 DNA: TGCGCCAGCAGCTTCGGACAGCAATTCAACGAGCAGTACTTC.

The chain joins TRBV9 to TRBJ2-7, with a tentative D call TRBD1 (6 bases). The V gene's germline CDR1 is SGDLS and CDR2 YYNGEE. The CDR3 loop spans 15 amino acids. Trimming shortened V by 0 bases and J by 2 bases, and 12 bases separated the two germline ends. For the CDR3, the DNA is TGTGCCAGCAGCGTAGAGCAGGGGTCGACCTACGAGCAGTACTTC. Translated: CASSVEQGSTYEQYF.

V is TRBV6-5 and J is TRBJ1-4, with D tentatively TRBD1 (5 bases). V lost 2 bases and J lost 4, with 11 bases in between. This CDR3 has 15 residues. Germline V CDR1 and CDR2: MNHEY, SVGAGI. In DNA form, the CDR3 reads TGTGCCAGCAGTTACCGGGGACGGCATAATGAAAAACTGTTTTTT. This translates into CASSYRGRHNEKLFF.

The sample holds a few counts of this clone. The chain carries TRBV28 and TRBJ1-5; D possibly corresponds to TRBD1 (5 bases). V gave up 6 bases and J gave up 7 bases, with 19 bases separating them. Germline V lookup: CDR1 MDHEN, CDR2 SYDVKM. The CDR3 consists of 15 residues. This chain's CDR3 is CASSPPPGTGQPQHF. For the CDR3, the DNA is TGTGCCAGCAGCCCGCCTCCCGGGACGGGGCAGCCCCAGCATTTT.

The rearrangement uses TRBV16 and TRBJ1-3; unclear D gene. The germline V gene has CDR1 KGHSY and CDR2 FQNENV. Trimming left V 4 bases short and J 0 bases short, with 7 bases between. The CDR3 contains 14 residues. This CDR3 reads CASSPRASGNTIYF. CDR3 nucleotides: TGTGCCAGCAGCCCGAGAGCCTCTGGAAACACCATATATTTT.

V usage is TRBV5-6 and J usage is TRBJ1-2; D is unresolved. Deletions cut 2 bases from V and 4 bases from J, with 12 bases between. This CDR3 contains 14 residues. CDR1 SGHDT and CDR2 YYEEEE come from the germline V gene. This CDR3 reads CASSFAGLGYGYTF. The CDR3 DNA reads TGTGCCAGCAGCTTCGCAGGTTTAGGCTATGGCTACACCTTC.

The chain links TRBV7-3 to TRBJ2-1; TRBD1 might be the D (6 bases). The CDR3 has 15 amino acids. CDR1 and CDR2 from the germline V gene are SGHTA and FQGTGA. Trimming left V 0 bases short and J 2 bases short, with 8 bases between. The CDR3 nucleotides are TGTGCCAGCAGCTTAACACCAGGGGCCTACAATGAGCAGTTCTTC. Amino acids: CASSLTPGAYNEQFF. The variable domain in full, completed from reference TRBV7-3 and TRBJ2-1, reads GAGVSQTPSNKVTEKGKYVELRCDPISGHTALYWYRQSLGQGPEFLIYFQGTGAADDSGLPNDRFFAVRPEGSVSTLKIQRTERGDSAVYLCASSLTPGAYNEQFFGPGTRLTVL.

The gene calls are TRBV9 and TRBJ1-6, with a weak D call TRBD1 (6 bases). The CDR3 runs 14 residues. Trimming left V 3 bases short and J 7 bases short, with 11 bases between. The germline CDR1 and CDR2 sequences are SGDLS and YYNGEE. The CDR3 is CASSARQENSPLHF. The CDR3 DNA reads as TGTGCCAGCAGCGCCCGACAGGAGAATTCACCCCTCCACTTT.

The chain uses TRBV6-1 and TRBJ2-3; 9 bases line up with TRBD1. The trim removed 4 bases at V and 4 bases at J, leaving 9 bases unmatched. CDR1 MNHNS and CDR2 SASEGT come from the germline V gene. The CDR3 extends over 16 amino acids. The CDR3 loop is CASSVLGGQGPDTQYF. DNA for the CDR3: TGTGCCAGCAGTGTCCTAGGGGGACAGGGCCCAGATACGCAGTATTTT.

This chain uses TRBV5-6 with TRBJ1-2; D remains unclear. Germline V CDR1 and CDR2: SGHDT, YYEEEE. Trimming left V 1 base short and J 1 base short, with 5 bases between. The length of the CDR3 is 13 residues. The CDR3 sequence: CASSLLSNYGYTF. The CDR3 coding sequence is TGTGCCAGCAGCTTGCTAAGTAACTATGGCTACACCTTC.

This chain uses TRBV18 with TRBJ1-2; D gene ambiguous. CDR1 KGHSH and CDR2 LQKENI come from the germline V gene. The CDR3 totals 15 residues. Trimming pared 2 bases from V and 2 bases from J, leaving 12 bases between. DNA of the CDR3: TGTGCCAGCTCACCATCCCGGATCGTCAACTATGGCTACACCTTC. It translates to CASSPSRIVNYGYTF.

The chain employs TRBV19 and TRBJ2-6; 10 bases fit TRBD1. J lost 0 bases, V lost 4 bases, and 3 bases had no gene match. Germline assignment: CDR1 LNHDA and CDR2 SQIVND (reference sequence). This CDR3 contains 17 residues. The chain's CDR3 is CASSKTGGASGANVLTF. The CDR3 DNA reads as TGTGCCAGTAGTAAGACAGGGGGCGCCTCTGGGGCCAACGTCCTGACTTTC.

The chain is built from TRBV2 and TRBJ1-2; the D gene is possibly TRBD1 (6 bases). Trimming shortened V by 4 bases and J by 5 bases, and 14 bases separated the two germline ends. This CDR3 is built from 14 residues. Germline CDR1 is SNHLY and CDR2 is FYNNEI. DNA of the CDR3: TGTGCCAGCAGTGTAAAGGGGGTGGAGTATGGCTACACCTTC. Translation: CASSVKGVEYGYTF.